These 32 T cell receptor beta chains were all obtained from the same sample, sequenced in a study of patients and donors after allogeneic stem cell transplantation. TCRdb passed the RT-PCR reads through MiXCR, listing each CDR3 protein once. The sample carries about 960,000 distinct CDR3 sequences, more than 15% recorded once. The sequencing sample was made of blood, either unsorted or a sorted T cell fraction (not recorded which). Every receptor here comes from a human donor who was either an allogeneic HSCT recipient or a stem cell or donor lymphocyte infusion donor (not recorded which). It is not recorded whose cells these are; they may come from a transplant donor.

This clonotype was recorded many times. The chain couples TRBV12-3 or TRBV12-4 to TRBJ2-2; the D gene could be TRBD1 or TRBD2 (5 bases each). CDR3 length: 14 residues. Trimming took off 10 bases at V and 4 bases at J, with 16 bases between the two ends. CDR3 coding DNA: TGTGCCACCTCCTCCGGGGCGAGCACCGGGGAGCTGTTTTTT. Encoded protein: CATSSGASTGELFF.

In this sample, this clonotype turned up a few times. The chain links TRBV27 to TRBJ2-1; D is unresolved. V was pared by 0 bases and J by 12 bases, with 15 bases between. Per germline, CDR1 MNHEY and CDR2 SMNVEV (reference sequence). The CDR3 sequence is 14 residues long. CDR3 sequence reads: CASSLSGSIIRQFF. In DNA form, the CDR3 reads TGTGCCAGCAGTTTATCGGGTAGCATTATTAGGCAGTTCTTC.

This clonotype was seen a few times. The gene calls are TRBV20-1 and TRBJ2-2, with 8 bases aligning to TRBD1. CDR1 DFQATT and CDR2 SNEGSKA come from the germline V gene (reference sequence). V was clipped by 3 bases and J by 6 bases; unmatched bases: 6. The CDR3 length is 14 residues. CDR3 DNA: TGCAGTGCTAGGCGGGACAGGACGGCCGGGGAGCTGTTTTTT. Its protein is CSARRDRTAGELFF.

This clonotype was counted only a few times. The J gene is TRBJ2-2, the V gene TRBV11-2; perhaps TRBD2 as D (5 bases). V was trimmed by 3 bases and J by 6 bases, leaving 8 bases between them. The germline V gene has CDR1 SGHAT and CDR2 FQNNGV. The CDR3 has 13 amino acids. The CDR3 reads CASSLTEAGELFF. CDR3 DNA sequence: TGTGCCAGCAGCTTGACGGAGGCCGGGGAGCTGTTTTTT.

The chain is built from TRBV29-1 and TRBJ2-3, with D unresolved. Deletions cut 1 base from V and 0 bases from J, with 5 bases between. This CDR3 has 13 amino acids. The germline V gene has CDR1 SQVTM and CDR2 ANQGSEA. This CDR3 reads CSVEVQSTDTQYF. In DNA form, the CDR3 reads TGCAGCGTTGAAGTCCAGAGCACAGATACGCAGTATTTT.

The gene calls are TRBV10-3 and TRBJ2-7; D remains ambiguous. The CDR3 has 16 residues. The V gene lost 0 bases and the J gene lost 1 base, with 13 bases spanning the gap. CDR1 and CDR2 (germline): ENHRY, SYGVKD. CDR3 region: CAISESMGFGSYEQYF. The CDR3 DNA is TGTGCCATCAGTGAGTCGATGGGTTTCGGATCCTACGAGCAGTACTTC.

This clonotype has a handful of counts. This chain joins TRBV11-2 and TRBJ2-5; D gene unclear. CDR1 SGHAT and CDR2 FQNNGV come from the germline V gene. The CDR3 extends over 15 amino acids. Trimming took 2 bases from V and 1 from J, leaving 11 bases between them. In DNA, the CDR3 is TGTGCCAGCAGCTTAATGGCAGGCCTCCAAGAGACCCAGTACTTC. Translation: CASSLMAGLQETQYF.

This sequence joins TRBV12-5 and TRBJ2-3, with TRBD1 matching over 9 bases. This CDR3 is 15 amino acids long. Losses at the gene ends were 6 bases for V and 2 bases for J; bases not matched to a gene: 6. Germline lookup yields CDR1 LGHNT and CDR2 FRNRAP. In DNA form, the CDR3 reads TGTGCTAGTGGACTCGGGACAGGGTACACAGATACGCAGTATTTT. This codes for CASGLGTGYTDTQYF.

This clonotype was observed at least ten times. The rearrangement uses TRBV11-2 and TRBJ2-3, with 10 bases fitting TRBD2. The junction had 10 bases not matched to a gene; V was cut back by 4 bases and J by 0 bases. CDR1 is SGHAT, CDR2 FQNNGV, per germline. The CDR3 has 18 residues. The CDR3 is CASSSLLLAGVSTDTQYF. As DNA, the CDR3 is TGTGCCAGCAGCTCGCTACTTCTAGCGGGGGTTAGCACAGATACGCAGTATTTT.

The table lists this clonotype with a few counts. The CDR3 bases are TGTGCCACCAGTGATTTAAGGGCCACCGCGAACACCGGGGAGCTGTTTTTT. Translating gives CATSDLRATANTGELFF. V is TRBV24-1 and J is TRBJ2-2; no clear D. The V gene lost 1 base and the J gene lost 0 bases, with 11 bases spanning the gap. The CDR3 extends over 17 amino acids. Germline V gene lookup returns CDR1 KGHDR and CDR2 SFDVKD.

The V and J genes are TRBV10-3 and TRBJ2-3; D is unresolved. V dropped 0 bases and J dropped 2 bases, with 12 bases sitting between them. The germline gives CDR1 ENHRY, CDR2 SYGVKD. The CDR3 runs to 16 residues. CDR3 coding DNA: TGTGCCATCAGTGAGTCGACCAAACTCCACACAGATACGCAGTATTTT. This encodes CAISESTKLHTDTQYF.

V usage is TRBV10-2 and J usage is TRBJ1-4; D ambiguous. Germline V lookup: CDR1 WSHSY, CDR2 SAAADI. The CDR3 is 17 residues long. V lost 2 bases and J 8 bases, leaving 21 bases between the germline ends. CDR3 nucleotide sequence: TGCGCCAGCAGTGAGCAATCTGGCCGGGCGTCGGGGGAAAAACTGTTTTTT. Translating it yields CASSEQSGRASGEKLFF.

The genes are TRBV6-1 and TRBJ1-3; no definite D call. Trimming left V 0 bases short and J 4 bases short, with 7 bases between. CDR1 is MNHNS and CDR2 is SASEGT in the germline V gene. The CDR3 runs to 14 residues. This CDR3 is CASSEASRGNTIYF. The CDR3 DNA sequence: TGTGCCAGCAGTGAAGCTTCCAGGGGAAACACCATATATTTT.

The chain joins TRBV6-2 or TRBV6-3 to TRBJ2-1; TRBD2 agrees at 8 bases. CDR1 MNHEY and CDR2 SVGEGT come from the germline V gene. The CDR3 covers 17 residues. V gave up 2 bases and J gave up 3 bases; unmatched junction bases: 9. The CDR3 here is CASSYPSGGGFYNEQFF. In nucleotides, the CDR3 is TGTGCCAGCAGTTACCCCTCCGGCGGGGGGTTCTACAATGAGCAGTTCTTC.

The table lists this clonotype with a few counts. The J gene is TRBJ2-7, the V gene TRBV20-1; D perhaps matches TRBD2 (6 bases). Deletions cut 1 base from V and 3 bases from J, with 10 bases between. In germline, CDR1 is DFQATT, CDR2 SNEGSKA (reference sequence). This CDR3 contains 13 residues. The CDR3 protein is CSARGGGIYEQYF. Here the CDR3 DNA reads TGCAGTGCTAGAGGTGGGGGGATCTACGAGCAGTACTTC.

This clonotype occurred a few times. This sequence joins TRBV4-1 and TRBJ2-5, with D uncertain. The germline V gene has CDR1 MGHRA and CDR2 YSYEKL. The V end was cut by 1 base, the J end by 5 bases, with 8 bases between. The CDR3 totals 13 residues. In DNA, the CDR3 is TGCGCCAGCAGCCAAGTGACCCCCGAGACCCAGTACTTC. It translates to CASSQVTPETQYF.

CDR3 protein: CSARDGAANTGELFF. DNA for the CDR3: TGCAGTGCTAGAGATGGAGCGGCGAACACCGGGGAGCTGTTTTTT. The V gene is TRBV20-1, the J gene TRBJ2-2, with a weak D call TRBD2 (5 bases). Trimming removed 0 bases at V and 0 bases at J, with 8 bases between. CDR1 and CDR2 (germline): DFQATT, SNEGSKA (reference sequence). This CDR3 comprises 15 residues.

This chain links TRBV25-1 with TRBJ2-5; no clear D gene. The CDR3 is 14 residues long. V lost 1 base, J lost 5 bases, and 11 bases lay in between. Germline-derived CDR1 and CDR2 are MGHDK and SYGVNS. Written as DNA, the CDR3 is TGTGCCAGCAGTGAATCTAGTCGGTTTGAGACCCAGTACTTC. Translating it yields CASSESSRFETQYF.

The chain carries TRBV24-1 and TRBJ2-5, with D possibly being TRBD1 or TRBD2 (5 bases each). The V end lost 3 bases, the J end lost 4 bases, and 14 bases lay between the germline ends. CDR3 size: 15 residues. Germline values: CDR1 KGHDR, CDR2 SFDVKD. The CDR3 DNA is TGTGCCACCAGTGATCGCCGGGACCCCGGAGAGACCCAGTACTTC. It specifies CATSDRRDPGETQYF.

V gene TRBV20-1 combines with J gene TRBJ1-5; D perhaps matches TRBD1 (5 bases). CDR3 length: 12 amino acids. Germline CDR1 DFQATT, CDR2 SNEGSKA (reference sequence). CDR3 sequence (DNA): TGCACTACGGGGACTAATAATCAGCCCCAGCATTTT. Residues: CTTGTNNQPQHF.

Many counts were recorded for this clonotype. The chain links TRBV18 to TRBJ1-5; 7 positions agree with TRBD1. Germline values: CDR1 KGHSH, CDR2 LQKENI. The CDR3 has 15 residues. V was clipped by 6 bases and J by 4 bases; unmatched bases: 9. This CDR3 reads CASSATGSGNQPQHF. The CDR3 DNA is TGTGCCAGCTCCGCGACAGGGTCGGGTAATCAGCCCCAGCATTTT. Full variable domain (rest looked up from reference TRBV18 and TRBJ1-5): NAGVMQNPRHLVRRRGQEARLRCSPMKGHSHVYWYRQLPEEGLKFMVYLQKENIIDESGMPKERFSAEFPKEGPSILRIQQVVRGDSAAYFCASSATGSGNQPQHFGDGTRLSIL.

The genes are TRBV11-2 and TRBJ1-5; D not resolved. Germline V CDR1 and CDR2: SGHAT, FQNNGV. The CDR3 is 13 amino acids. V lost 1 base and J lost 7, with 8 bases in between. CDR3 protein: CASSLGPSQPQHF. Here the CDR3 DNA reads TGTGCCAGCAGCTTAGGCCCCTCCCAGCCCCAGCATTTT.

This clonotype has a handful of counts. The genes are TRBV10-3 and TRBJ2-2, with a tentative D call TRBD2 (6 bases). The ends were cut back, 6 bases at V and 3 bases at J, with 17 bases in the middle. The CDR3 has 16 amino acids. Germline CDR1 is ENHRY and CDR2 is SYGVKD. The CDR3 DNA sequence: TGTGCCATCAGGAGGTCACAGCGGGCCGACACCGGGGAGCTGTTTTTT. It encodes CAIRRSQRADTGELFF.

The J gene is TRBJ1-2, the V gene TRBV10-3; D remains unclear. Germline V CDR1 and CDR2: ENHRY, SYGVKD. This CDR3 has 12 amino acids. V was cut by 11 bases and J by 3 bases, with 13 bases left in between. CDR3 protein: CASKEGDYGYTF. CDR3 DNA sequence: TGTGCCTCGAAAGAGGGCGACTATGGCTACACCTTC.

This clonotype was recorded a few times. V usage is TRBV9 and J usage is TRBJ1-6; tentatively, D is TRBD1 (6 bases). Per the germline V gene, CDR1 is SGDLS and CDR2 is YYNGEE. The CDR3 consists of 14 residues. Trimming removed 5 bases from V and 8 bases from J, with 14 bases in between. CDR3 region: CASSYRVSDSPLHF. The CDR3, as DNA: TGTGCCAGCAGTTACAGGGTTTCGGATTCACCCCTCCACTTT.

J is TRBJ2-7 and V is TRBV7-2; a weak D match, TRBD1 (6 bases). Trimming stripped 6 bases from V and 0 bases from J, with 15 bases between. This CDR3 region has 15 residues. From germline, CDR1 is SGHTA and CDR2 FQGNSA. The CDR3 DNA follows: TGTGCCAGCAGTCCCGACAGGTGGAGCTCCTACGAGCAGTACTTC. It encodes CASSPDRWSSYEQYF.

Only a few counts were recorded for this clonotype. The chain combines TRBV6-1 with TRBJ1-1, with no clear D. In germline, CDR1 is MNHNS, CDR2 SASEGT. The V and J ends lost 9 bases and 1 base respectively, with 18 bases between them. This CDR3 has 15 amino acids. CDR3 protein: CASLITSTGNTEAFF. Written as DNA, the CDR3 is TGTGCCAGTTTAATTACTAGTACGGGGAACACTGAAGCTTTCTTT.

The V call is TRBV25-1, the J call TRBJ1-1; D may be TRBD1 (6 bases). Trimming took 4 bases from V and 1 from J, leaving 13 bases between them. The germline gives CDR1 MGHDK, CDR2 SYGVNS. The CDR3 runs 15 residues. As DNA, the CDR3 is TGTGCCAGCAGTGCCCCGGACAGAACGAACACTGAAGCTTTCTTT. Protein: CASSAPDRTNTEAFF. Drawing the rest from reference TRBV25-1 and TRBJ1-1, the complete variable domain is EADIYQTPRYLVIGTGKKITLECSQTMGHDKMYWYQQDPGMELHLIHYSYGVNSTEKGDLSSESTVSRIRTEHFPLTLESARPSHTSQYLCASSAPDRTNTEAFFGQGTRLTVV.

Only a few counts were recorded for this clonotype. The chain couples TRBV27 to TRBJ2-7, with a tentative D call TRBD1 (5 bases). The CDR3 sequence is 14 residues long. Trimming removed 4 bases from V and 6 bases from J, with 16 bases in between. Germline CDR1 is MNHEY and CDR2 is SMNVEV (reference sequence). CDR3 residues: CASSSYRKPPEQYF. For the CDR3, the DNA is TGTGCCAGCAGTTCTTACAGGAAACCCCCCGAGCAGTACTTC.

The CDR3 sequence: CASSEGTSVADTQYF. In DNA, the CDR3 is TGTGCCAGCAGTGAAGGGACTAGCGTCGCAGATACGCAGTATTTT. The chain links TRBV6-1 to TRBJ2-3; 9 bases agree with TRBD2. The V and J ends lost 1 base and 4 bases, in that order; junction bases with no gene match: 3. CDR3 size: 15 residues. Germline V CDR1 and CDR2: MNHNS, SASEGT.

This clonotype was detected a few times. The J gene is TRBJ1-1, the V gene TRBV25-1, with 11 positions matching TRBD1. Germline V CDR1 and CDR2: MGHDK, SYGVNS. The V gene end was trimmed by 3 bases and the J gene end by 3 bases; junction bases not matched to a gene: 3. The CDR3 totals 15 residues. The CDR3: CASSELGQGDTEAFF. In DNA, the CDR3 is TGTGCCAGCAGTGAGTTGGGACAGGGGGACACTGAAGCTTTCTTT.

This sequence joins TRBV11-3 and TRBJ1-1; D may be TRBD1 (5 bases). Trimming left V 6 bases short and J 1 base short, with 12 bases between. The CDR3 runs 14 residues. The germline V gene encodes CDR1 SGHNT and CDR2 YENEEA. CDR3 coding DNA: TGTGCCAGCAGGGCGGGGCAGCCGAACACTGAAGCTTTCTTT. Its protein is CASRAGQPNTEAFF.